This T cell receptor (beta chain) was profiled in a study of blood T cell repertoires in COVID-19. The CDR3 has 14 amino acids. Germline V lookup: CDR1 SNHLY, CDR2 FYNNEI. V lost 6 bases, J lost 5 bases, and 5 bases stayed unmatched. The data were produced by immunoSEQ multiplex PCR, yet TCRdb's version contains in-frame clones alone and is incomplete. The data show around 140,000 clones, approximately 87% seen once. The sequence was obtained from a woman in her 50s with active or convalescent COVID-19. This sequence joins TRBV2 and TRBJ2-2; 8 positions agree with TRBD1. The sequenced sample consisted of peripheral blood. CDR3 loop: CASRDRERTGELFF. CDR3 DNA: TGTGCCAGCAGGGACAGGGAAAGAACCGGGGAGCTGTTTTTT.